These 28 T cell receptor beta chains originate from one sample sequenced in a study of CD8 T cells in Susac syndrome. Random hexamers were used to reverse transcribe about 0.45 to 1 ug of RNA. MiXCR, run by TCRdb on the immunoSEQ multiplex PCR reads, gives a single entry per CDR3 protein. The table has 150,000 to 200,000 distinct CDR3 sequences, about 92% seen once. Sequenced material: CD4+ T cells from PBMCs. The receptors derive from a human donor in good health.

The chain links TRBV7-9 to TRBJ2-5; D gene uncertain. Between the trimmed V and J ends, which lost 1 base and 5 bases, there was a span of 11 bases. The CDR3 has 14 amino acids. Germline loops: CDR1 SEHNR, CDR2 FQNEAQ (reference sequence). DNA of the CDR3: TGTGCCAGCAGCTTAGTAGGGAACTCGGAGACCCAGTACTTC. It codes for CASSLVGNSETQYF.

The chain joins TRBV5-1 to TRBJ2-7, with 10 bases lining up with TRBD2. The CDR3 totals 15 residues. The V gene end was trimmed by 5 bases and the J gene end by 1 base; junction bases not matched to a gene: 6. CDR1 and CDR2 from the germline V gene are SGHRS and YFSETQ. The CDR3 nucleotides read TGCGCCAGCAGGCCGCTAGCGGGGGTGTCCTACGAGCAGTACTTC. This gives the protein CASRPLAGVSYEQYF.

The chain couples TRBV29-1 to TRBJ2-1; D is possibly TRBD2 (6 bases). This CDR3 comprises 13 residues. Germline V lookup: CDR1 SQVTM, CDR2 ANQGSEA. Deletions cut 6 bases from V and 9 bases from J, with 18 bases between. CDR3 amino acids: CSVAGLEGGEQFF. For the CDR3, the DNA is TGCAGCGTGGCAGGCCTAGAGGGAGGTGAGCAGTTCTTC.

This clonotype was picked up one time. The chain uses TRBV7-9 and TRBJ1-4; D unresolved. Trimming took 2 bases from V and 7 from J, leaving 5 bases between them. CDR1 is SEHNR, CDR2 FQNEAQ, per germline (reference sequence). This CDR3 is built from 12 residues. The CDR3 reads CASSLNGEKLFF. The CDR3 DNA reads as TGTGCCAGCAGCTTAAACGGTGAAAAACTGTTTTTT.

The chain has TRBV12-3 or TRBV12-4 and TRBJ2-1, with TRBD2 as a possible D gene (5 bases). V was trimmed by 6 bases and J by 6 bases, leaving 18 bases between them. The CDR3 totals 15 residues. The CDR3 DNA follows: TGTGCCAGCAGGCCGGGCAGCGGTGGTGGCAATGAGCAGTTCTTC. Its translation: CASRPGSGGGNEQFF.

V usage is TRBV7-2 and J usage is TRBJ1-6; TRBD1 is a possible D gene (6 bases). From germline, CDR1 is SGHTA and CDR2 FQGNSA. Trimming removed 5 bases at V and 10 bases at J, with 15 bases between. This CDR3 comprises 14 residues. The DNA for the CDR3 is TGTGCCAGCAGCCGCAACAGGGAGGGCTCACCCCTCCACTTT. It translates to CASSRNREGSPLHF. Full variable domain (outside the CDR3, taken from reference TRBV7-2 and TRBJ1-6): GAGVSQSPSNKVTEKGKDVELRCDPISGHTALYWYRQSLGQGLEFLIYFQGNSAPDKSGLPSDRFSAERTGGSVSTLTIQRTQQEDSAVYLCASSRNREGSPLHFGNGTRLTVT.

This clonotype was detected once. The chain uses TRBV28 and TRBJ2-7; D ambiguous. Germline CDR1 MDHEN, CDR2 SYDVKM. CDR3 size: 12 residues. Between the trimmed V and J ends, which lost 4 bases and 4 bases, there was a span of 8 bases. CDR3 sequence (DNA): TGTGCCAGCAGTTCCCAGATGTACGAGCAGTACTTC. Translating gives CASSSQMYEQYF. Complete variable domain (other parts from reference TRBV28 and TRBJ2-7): DVKVTQSSRYLVKRTGEKVFLECVQDMDHENMFWYRQDPGLGLRLIYFSYDVKMKEKGDIPEGYSVSREKKERFSLILESASTNQTSMYLCASSSQMYEQYFGPGTRLTVT.

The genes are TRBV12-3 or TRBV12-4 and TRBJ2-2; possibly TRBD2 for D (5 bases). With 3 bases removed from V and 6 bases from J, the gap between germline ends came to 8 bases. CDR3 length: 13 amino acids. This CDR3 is CASSFSSSGELFF. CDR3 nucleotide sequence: TGTGCCAGCAGTTTCTCTAGCTCCGGGGAGCTGTTTTTT.

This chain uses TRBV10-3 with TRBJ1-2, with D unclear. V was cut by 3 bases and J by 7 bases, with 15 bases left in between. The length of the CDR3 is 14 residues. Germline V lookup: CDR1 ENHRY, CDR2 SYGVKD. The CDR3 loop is CAISDPGEARGYTF. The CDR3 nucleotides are TGTGCCATCAGTGACCCGGGTGAGGCCCGTGGCTACACCTTC.

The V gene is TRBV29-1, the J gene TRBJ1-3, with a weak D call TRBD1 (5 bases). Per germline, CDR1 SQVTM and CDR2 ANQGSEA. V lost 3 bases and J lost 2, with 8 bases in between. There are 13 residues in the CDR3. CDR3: CSVEEGTGNTIYF. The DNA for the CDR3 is TGCAGCGTTGAGGAGGGGACTGGAAACACCATATATTTT.

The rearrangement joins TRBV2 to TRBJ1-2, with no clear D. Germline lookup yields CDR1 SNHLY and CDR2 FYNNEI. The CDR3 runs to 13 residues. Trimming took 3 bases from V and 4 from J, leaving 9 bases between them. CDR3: CASSDAAAYGYTF. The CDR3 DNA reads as TGTGCCAGCAGTGATGCGGCAGCCTATGGCTACACCTTC. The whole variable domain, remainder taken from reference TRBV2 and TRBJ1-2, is EPEVTQTPSHQVTQMGQEVILRCVPISNHLYFYWYRQILGQKVEFLVSFYNNEISEKSEIFDDQFSVERPDGSNFTLKIRSTKLEDSAMYFCASSDAAAYGYTFGSGTRLTVV.

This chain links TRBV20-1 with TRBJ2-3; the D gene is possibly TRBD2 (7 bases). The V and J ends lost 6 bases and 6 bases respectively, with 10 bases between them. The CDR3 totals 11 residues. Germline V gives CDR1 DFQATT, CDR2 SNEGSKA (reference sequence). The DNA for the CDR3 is TGCAGTGCAGGCGGGGGCGATACGCAGTATTTT. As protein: CSAGGGDTQYF.

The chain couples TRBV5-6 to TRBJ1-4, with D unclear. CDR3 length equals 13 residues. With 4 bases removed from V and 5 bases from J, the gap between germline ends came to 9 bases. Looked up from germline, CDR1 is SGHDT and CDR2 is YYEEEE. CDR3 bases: TGTGCCAGCAGCGGCGGTTGGAATGAAAAACTGTTTTTT. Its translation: CASSGGWNEKLFF. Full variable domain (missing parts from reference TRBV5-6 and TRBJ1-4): DAGVTQSPTHLIKTRGQQVTLRCSPKSGHDTVSWYQQALGQGPQFIFQYYEEEERQRGNFPDRFSGHQFPNYSSELNVNALLLGDSALYLCASSGGWNEKLFFGSGTQLSVL.

CDR3 sequence reads: CAWDRGMNTEAFF. The CDR3 DNA sequence: TGTGCCTGGGACAGGGGCATGAACACTGAAGCTTTCTTT. This chain uses TRBV30 with TRBJ1-1; 8 nucleotides agree with TRBD1. CDR1 and CDR2 from the germline V gene are GTSNPN and SVGIG (reference sequence). There are 13 residues in the CDR3. The junction had 2 bases not matched to a gene; V was cut back by 5 bases and J by 0 bases.

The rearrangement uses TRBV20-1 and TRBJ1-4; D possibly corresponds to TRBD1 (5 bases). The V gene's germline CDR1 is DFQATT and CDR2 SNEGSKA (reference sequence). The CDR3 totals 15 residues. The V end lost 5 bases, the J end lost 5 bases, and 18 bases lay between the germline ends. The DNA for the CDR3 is TGCAGTGCTCACCCCTGGGACGGCAGAAATGAAAAACTGTTTTTT. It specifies CSAHPWDGRNEKLFF.

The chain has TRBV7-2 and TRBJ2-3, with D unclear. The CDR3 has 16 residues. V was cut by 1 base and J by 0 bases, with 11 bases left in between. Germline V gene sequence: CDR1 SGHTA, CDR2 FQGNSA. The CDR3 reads CASSLGSGLSTDTQYF. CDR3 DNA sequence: TGTGCCAGCAGCTTAGGGTCTGGGCTGAGCACAGATACGCAGTATTTT.

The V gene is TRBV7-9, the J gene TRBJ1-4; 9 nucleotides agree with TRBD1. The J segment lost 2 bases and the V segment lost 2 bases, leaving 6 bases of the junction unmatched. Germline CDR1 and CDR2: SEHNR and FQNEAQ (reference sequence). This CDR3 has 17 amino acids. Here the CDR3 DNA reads TGTGCCAGCAGCTTAACAACTACAGGGGGCACTAATGAAAAACTGTTTTTT. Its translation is CASSLTTTGGTNEKLFF.

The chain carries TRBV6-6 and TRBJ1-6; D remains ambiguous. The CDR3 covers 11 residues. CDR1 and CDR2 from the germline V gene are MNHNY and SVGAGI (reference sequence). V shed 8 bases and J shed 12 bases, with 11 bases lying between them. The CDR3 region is CASQINGPLHF. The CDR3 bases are TGTGCCAGCCAAATCAATGGACCCCTCCACTTT.

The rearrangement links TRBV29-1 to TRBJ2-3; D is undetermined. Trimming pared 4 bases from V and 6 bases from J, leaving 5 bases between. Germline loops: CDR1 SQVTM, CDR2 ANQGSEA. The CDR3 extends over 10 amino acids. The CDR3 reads CSVGADTQYF. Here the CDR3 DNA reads TGCAGCGTTGGAGCGGATACGCAGTATTTT.

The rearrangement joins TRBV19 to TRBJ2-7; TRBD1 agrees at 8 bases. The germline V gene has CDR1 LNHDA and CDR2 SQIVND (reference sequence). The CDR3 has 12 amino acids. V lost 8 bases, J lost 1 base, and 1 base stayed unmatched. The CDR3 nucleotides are TGTGCCAGTCGGGACAGGTCCTACGAGCAGTACTTC. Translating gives CASRDRSYEQYF.

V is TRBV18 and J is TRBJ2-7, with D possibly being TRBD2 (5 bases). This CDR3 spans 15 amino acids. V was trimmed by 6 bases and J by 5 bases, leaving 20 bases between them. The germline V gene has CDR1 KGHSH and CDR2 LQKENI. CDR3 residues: CASSRDGESTHEQYF. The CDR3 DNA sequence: TGTGCCAGCTCCCGGGATGGGGAGAGTACCCACGAGCAGTACTTC.

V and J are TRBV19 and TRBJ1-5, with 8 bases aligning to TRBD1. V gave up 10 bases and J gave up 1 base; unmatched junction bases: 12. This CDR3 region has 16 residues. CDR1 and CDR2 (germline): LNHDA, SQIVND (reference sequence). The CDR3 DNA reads TGTGCCACTAATACAGGGGGAGGTTGGAGCAATCAGCCCCAGCATTTT. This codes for CATNTGGGWSNQPQHF. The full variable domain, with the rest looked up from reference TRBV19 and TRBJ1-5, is DGGITQSPKYLFRKEGQNVTLSCEQNLNHDAMYWYRQDPGQGLRLIYYSQIVNDFQKGDIAEGYSVSREKKESFPLTVTSAQKNPTAFYLCATNTGGGWSNQPQHFGDGTRLSIL.

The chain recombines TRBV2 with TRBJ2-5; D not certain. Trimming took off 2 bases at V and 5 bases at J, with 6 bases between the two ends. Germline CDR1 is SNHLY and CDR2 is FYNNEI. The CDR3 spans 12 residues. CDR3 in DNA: TGTGCCAGCAGTGAATCGAGGGAGACCCAGTACTTC. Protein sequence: CASSESRETQYF.

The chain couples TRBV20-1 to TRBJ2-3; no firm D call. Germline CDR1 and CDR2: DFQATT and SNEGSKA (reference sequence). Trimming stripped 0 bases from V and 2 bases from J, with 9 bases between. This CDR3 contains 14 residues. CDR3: CSARDPFFTDTQYF. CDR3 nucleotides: TGCAGTGCTAGAGATCCATTTTTCACAGATACGCAGTATTTT.

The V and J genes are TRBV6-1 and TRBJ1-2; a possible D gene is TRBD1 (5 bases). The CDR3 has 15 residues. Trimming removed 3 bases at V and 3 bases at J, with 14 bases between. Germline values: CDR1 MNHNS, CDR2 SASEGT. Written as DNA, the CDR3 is TGTGCCAGCAGTGAGGGCACAACCAGGGACTATGGCTACACCTTC. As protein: CASSEGTTRDYGYTF.

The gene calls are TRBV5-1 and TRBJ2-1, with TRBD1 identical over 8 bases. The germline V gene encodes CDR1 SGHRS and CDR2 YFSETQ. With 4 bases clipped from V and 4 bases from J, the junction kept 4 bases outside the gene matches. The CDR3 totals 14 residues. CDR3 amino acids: CASSLDRAYNEQFF. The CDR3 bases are TGCGCCAGCAGCCTGGACAGGGCTTACAATGAGCAGTTCTTC.

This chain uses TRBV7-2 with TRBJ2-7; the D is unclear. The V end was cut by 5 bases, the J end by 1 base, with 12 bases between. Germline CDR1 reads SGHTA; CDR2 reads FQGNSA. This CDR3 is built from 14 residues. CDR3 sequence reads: CASSPRRESYEQYF. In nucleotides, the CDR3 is TGTGCCAGCAGCCCCAGACGAGAATCCTACGAGCAGTACTTC.

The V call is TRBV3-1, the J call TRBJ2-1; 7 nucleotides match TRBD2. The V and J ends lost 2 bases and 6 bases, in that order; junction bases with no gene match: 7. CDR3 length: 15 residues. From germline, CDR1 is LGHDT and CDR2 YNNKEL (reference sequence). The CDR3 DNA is TGTGCCAGCAGCCAATTGCGCGGGAGAGGCAATGAGCAGTTCTTC. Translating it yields CASSQLRGRGNEQFF.